This passage covers 31 T cell receptor beta chains from one sample sequenced in a study of blood T cell repertoires in COVID-19. The method was immunoSEQ multiplex PCR; TCRdb's version includes in-frame clones alone and lacks a portion of them. Among more than 250,000 clones, 85% to 90% were seen once, and the ten largest hold about 9.4%. Material: PBMCs or T cells enriched from blood (not recorded which). These receptors all stem from a woman aged 18 to 35 who had recovered from COVID-19.

The rearrangement uses TRBV5-4 and TRBJ2-3; D might be TRBD2 (5 bases). V lost 7 bases, J lost 0 bases, and 6 bases lay in between. The germline CDR1 and CDR2 sequences are SGHNT and YYREEE (reference sequence). This CDR3 is built from 12 residues. CDR3 bases: TGTGCCAGCCGGGGAAGCACAGATACGCAGTATTTT. Encoded protein: CASRGSTDTQYF. Full variable domain (remainder filled in from reference TRBV5-4 and TRBJ2-3): ETGVTQSPTHLIKTRGQQVTLRCSSQSGHNTVSWYQQALGQGPQFIFQYYREEENGRGNFPPRFSGLQFPNYSSELNVNALELDDSALYLCASRGSTDTQYFGPGTRLTVL.

The rearrangement links TRBV19 to TRBJ1-6, with unresolved D. The V gene lost 6 bases and the J gene lost 5 bases, with 11 bases spanning the gap. Germline V gene lookup returns CDR1 LNHDA and CDR2 SQIVND (reference sequence). This CDR3 comprises 14 residues. CDR3 nucleotide sequence: TGTGCCAGTAGACTCGCGTACCATAATTCACCCCTCCACTTT. Its protein product is CASRLAYHNSPLHF.

This chain joins TRBV7-8 and TRBJ1-5; tentative D call: TRBD1 (5 bases). Germline V gene data show CDR1 as SGHVS and CDR2 as FQNEAQ. The CDR3 extends over 18 amino acids. Trimming pared 4 bases from V and 0 bases from J, leaving 19 bases between. CDR3 in DNA: TGTGCCAGCAGCTCCCCGTCCGGACAACTGTATAGCAATCAGCCCCAGCATTTT. Translated: CASSSPSGQLYSNQPQHF. Together with reference TRBV7-8 and TRBJ1-5, the CDR3 gives the full variable domain: GAGVSQSPRYKVAKRGQDVALRCDPISGHVSLFWYQQALGQGPEFLTYFQNEAQLDKSGLPSDRFFAERPEGSVSTLKIQRTQQEDSAVYLCASSSPSGQLYSNQPQHFGDGTRLSIL.

This clone turned up a few times. The chain recombines TRBV6-5 with TRBJ1-4; TRBD1 matches at 7 bases. V shed 6 bases, J shed 8 bases, and the junction held 9 bases outside the gene matches. The CDR3 is 14 residues long. From germline, CDR1 is MNHEY and CDR2 SVGAGI. CDR3 nucleotide sequence: TGTGCCAGCAGCGCTTGGGACAGCCTAGAAAAACTGTTTTTT. Amino acid sequence: CASSAWDSLEKLFF.

The CDR3 DNA follows: TGTGCCAGCATTGGACTAGCGGGGGCATACAATGAGCAGTTCTTC. This gives the protein CASIGLAGAYNEQFF. V and J are TRBV2 and TRBJ2-1, with 13 bases lining up with TRBD2. The J segment lost 4 bases and the V segment lost 7 bases, leaving 4 bases of the junction unmatched. There are 15 residues in the CDR3. Germline CDR1 is SNHLY and CDR2 is FYNNEI.

The V call is TRBV28, the J call TRBJ1-2, with D unresolved. From germline, CDR1 is MDHEN and CDR2 SYDVKM. V lost 2 bases and J 7 bases, leaving 20 bases between the germline ends. The CDR3 covers 16 residues. CDR3: CASSLKSWRRVPGYTF. The CDR3 DNA is TGTGCCAGCAGTTTAAAATCTTGGCGCCGGGTACCTGGCTACACCTTC.

In this sample, this clone turned up once. The CDR3, as DNA: TGTGCCAGTAGGAGCGTCACTGAAGCTTTCTTT. As protein: CASRSVTEAFF. This sequence joins TRBV19 and TRBJ1-1; no reliable D call. Trimming cost V 6 bases and J 4 bases, with 6 bases left between them. The length of the CDR3 is 11 residues. Germline values: CDR1 LNHDA, CDR2 SQIVND (reference sequence).

This sequence joins TRBV6-5 and TRBJ1-5; D may be TRBD1 (5 bases). The CDR3 is 13 residues long. V shed 10 bases and J shed 0 bases, with 10 bases lying between them. Germline V CDR1 and CDR2: MNHEY, SVGAGI. The CDR3 region is CATGDGSNQPQHF. For the CDR3, the DNA is TGTGCCACGGGGGACGGTAGCAATCAGCCCCAGCATTTT.

The chain couples TRBV27 to TRBJ1-4; D unclear. V gave up 5 bases and J gave up 6 bases, with 19 bases separating them. The V gene's germline CDR1 is MNHEY and CDR2 SMNVEV (reference sequence). This CDR3 spans 16 amino acids. This CDR3 reads CASSNLGREVYEKLFF. In nucleotides, the CDR3 is TGTGCCAGCAGTAACCTCGGACGGGAAGTTTATGAAAAACTGTTTTTT.

The chain joins TRBV30 to TRBJ1-1, with TRBD1 as a possible D gene (5 bases). V was trimmed by 4 bases and J by 0 bases, leaving 12 bases between them. CDR3 size: 14 residues. CDR1 is GTSNPN, CDR2 SVGIG, per germline (reference sequence). CDR3 amino acids: CAWTRTFMNTEAFF. The CDR3 bases are TGTGCCTGGACTCGGACATTCATGAACACTGAAGCTTTCTTT. The full variable domain, with the rest looked up from reference TRBV30 and TRBJ1-1, is SQTIHQWPATLVQPVGSPLSLECTVEGTSNPNLYWYRQAAGRGLQLLFYSVGIGQISSEVPQNLSASRPQDRQFILSSKKLLLSDSGFYLCAWTRTFMNTEAFFGQGTRLTVV.

The rearrangement uses TRBV5-8 and TRBJ1-4; D is undetermined. Trimming left V 0 bases short and J 0 bases short, with 6 bases between. Per germline, CDR1 SGHTS and CDR2 YDEGEE. CDR3 length: 15 amino acids. The CDR3 DNA follows: TGTGCCAGCAGCTTGGACAGCACAACTAATGAAAAACTGTTTTTT. Translating gives CASSLDSTTNEKLFF.

The rearrangement links TRBV18 to TRBJ2-5; 7 nucleotides agree with TRBD1. The CDR3 spans 16 residues. Germline V CDR1 and CDR2: KGHSH, LQKENI. Trimming took 1 base from V and 2 from J; bases not matched to a gene: 7. CDR3 protein: CASSPLARGRQETQYF. The DNA of the CDR3 is TGTGCCAGCTCACCACTGGCCAGGGGGAGACAAGAGACCCAGTACTTC.

V is TRBV19 and J is TRBJ1-3; D not resolved. The CDR3 contains 15 residues. The V end lost 3 bases, the J end lost 0 bases, and 9 bases lay between the germline ends. CDR1 and CDR2 from the germline V gene are LNHDA and SQIVND (reference sequence). The CDR3 protein is CASSMVLSSGNTIYF. In DNA form, the CDR3 reads TGTGCCAGTAGTATGGTACTAAGCTCTGGAAACACCATATATTTT.

The chain uses TRBV11-2 and TRBJ1-2; D ambiguous. Trimming removed 1 base from V and 5 bases from J, with 5 bases in between. The germline CDR1 and CDR2 sequences are SGHAT and FQNNGV. The CDR3 is made up of 12 amino acids. The CDR3, as DNA: TGTGCCAGCAGCTTAGGAGGTTATGGCTACACCTTC. It is translated as CASSLGGYGYTF.

This chain connects TRBV18 to TRBJ2-5; D remains unclear. In germline, CDR1 is KGHSH, CDR2 LQKENI. The CDR3 runs to 16 residues. V dropped 3 bases and J dropped 5 bases, with 19 bases sitting between them. The CDR3, as DNA: TGTGCCAGCTCACCGTCCGCAGGTAGTGGTTACGAGACCCAGTACTTC. Its protein product is CASSPSAGSGYETQYF.

This clone was seen a single time. Other nucleotide sequences from this sample produce the same CDR3. The chain couples TRBV5-1 to TRBJ1-1; TRBD1 matches at 8 bases. The V gene's germline CDR1 is SGHRS and CDR2 YFSETQ. Losses at the gene ends were 2 bases for V and 4 bases for J; bases not matched to a gene: 4. The CDR3 runs 14 residues. In DNA form, the CDR3 reads TGCGCCAGCAGCTTTCAGGGGGCAGGCACTGAAGCTTTCTTT. Translation gives CASSFQGAGTEAFF. The whole variable domain, remainder taken from reference TRBV5-1 and TRBJ1-1, is KAGVTQTPRYLIKTRGQQVTLSCSPISGHRSVSWYQQTPGQGLQFLFEYFSETQRNKGNFPGRFSGRQFSNSRSEMNVSTLELGDSALYLCASSFQGAGTEAFFGQGTRLTVV.

Comment on this clone: This specimen includes other DNA sequences encoding the same CDR3. The chain combines TRBV11-2 with TRBJ2-1; TRBD2 matches at 7 bases. The CDR3 has 15 amino acids. V trimming: 1 base; J trimming: 4 bases; junction bases outside the gene matches: 4. Germline CDR1 and CDR2: SGHAT and FQNNGV. The CDR3 here is CASSLGGSSYNEQFF. DNA of the CDR3: TGTGCCAGCAGCTTAGGCGGGAGTTCTTACAATGAGCAGTTCTTC.

The gene calls are TRBV28 and TRBJ1-4, with a weak D call TRBD1 (6 bases). V shed 6 bases and J shed 5 bases, with 10 bases lying between them. This CDR3 is 13 amino acids long. Germline CDR1 MDHEN, CDR2 SYDVKM. CDR3 residues: CASRLQGNEKLFF. CDR3 nucleotides: TGTGCCAGCAGACTTCAGGGGAATGAAAAACTGTTTTTT.

The genes are TRBV7-8 and TRBJ2-2; 10 bases line up with TRBD1. Germline assignment: CDR1 SGHVS and CDR2 FQNEAQ. The CDR3 sequence is 14 residues long. V lost 5 bases to trimming and J lost 5 bases; unmatched junction nucleotides: 2. The CDR3 nucleotides are TGTGCCAGCAGCACGGGACAGGGGACCGGGGAGCTGTTTTTT. Translation gives CASSTGQGTGELFF.

This clone has just one count. This chain joins TRBV3-1 (or the pseudogene TRBV3-2) and TRBJ1-6; 7 bases match TRBD1. Germline V gene lookup returns CDR1 LGHDT and CDR2 YNNKEL (reference sequence). The CDR3 is 13 amino acids. Losses at the gene ends were 4 bases for V and 7 bases for J; bases not matched to a gene: 1. The CDR3 DNA reads as TGTGCCAGCAGCCCGGGACAGAATTCACCCCTCCACTTT. Protein sequence: CASSPGQNSPLHF.

The gene calls are TRBV29-1 and TRBJ2-1; perhaps TRBD1 as D (5 bases). Germline V gene lookup returns CDR1 SQVTM and CDR2 ANQGSEA. CDR3 length: 15 residues. The V and J ends lost 1 base and 4 bases respectively, with 14 bases between them. CDR3 loop: CSVEGGRSSYNEQFF. The CDR3 coding sequence is TGCAGCGTTGAAGGGGGCCGGTCTTCTTACAATGAGCAGTTCTTC.

The chain carries TRBV6-4 and TRBJ1-4; 7 bases are a match to TRBD1. CDR1 is MRHNA and CDR2 is SNTAGT in the germline V gene. V was clipped by 4 bases and J by 5 bases; unmatched bases: 7. There are 15 residues in the CDR3. This chain's CDR3 is CASSANGQANEKLFF. CDR3 in DNA: TGTGCCAGCAGTGCCAACGGACAGGCCAATGAAAAACTGTTTTTT.

The chain combines TRBV7-3 with TRBJ1-1, with TRBD1 matching over 9 bases. Trimming took 4 bases from V and 8 from J; bases not matched to a gene: 5. The V gene's germline CDR1 is SGHTA and CDR2 FQGTGA. The CDR3 is 13 residues long. CDR3 bases: TGTGCCAGCAGCTCATGGACAGGGGCCGAAGCTTTCTTT. Its protein product is CASSSWTGAEAFF.

This clone was counted once. The chain uses TRBV3-1 (or the pseudogene TRBV3-2) and TRBJ2-3; TRBD2 is a possible D gene (6 bases). V was shortened by 3 bases and J by 6 bases, with 25 bases between the two germline ends. Germline CDR1 LGHDT, CDR2 YNNKEL (reference sequence). This CDR3 is 18 amino acids long. CDR3 in DNA: TGTGCCAGCAGCCACGCTCAATCAGGACTACCGGGCATGGATACGCAGTATTTT. Translated: CASSHAQSGLPGMDTQYF.

The chain carries TRBV7-8 and TRBJ1-1; TRBD1 aligns across 10 bases. V shed 5 bases, J shed 5 bases, and the junction held 8 bases outside the gene matches. The CDR3 is 15 residues long. Per the germline V gene, CDR1 is SGHVS and CDR2 is FQNEAQ. CDR3 nucleotides: TGTGCCAGCAGCACATCGACAGGGGGCGGGACTGAAGCTTTCTTT. Protein: CASSTSTGGGTEAFF.

The CDR3 loop is CASSYTWAGEQYF. CDR3 nucleotides: TGTGCCAGCAGTTACACATGGGCTGGGGAGCAGTACTTC. The genes are TRBV12-3 or TRBV12-4 and TRBJ2-7, with unresolved D. The CDR3 spans 13 residues. V was clipped by 4 bases and J by 7 bases, with 14 bases between them.

The rearrangement joins TRBV7-9 to TRBJ1-5; 7 bases agree with TRBD1. After removal of 2 bases from V and 3 bases from J, the junction contained 4 bases not matched to a gene. CDR1 is SEHNR and CDR2 is FQNEAQ in the germline V gene (reference sequence). There are 15 residues in the CDR3. CDR3 sequence reads: CASSLSGTDNQPQHF. CDR3 nucleotides: TGTGCCAGCAGCTTATCTGGGACAGACAATCAGCCCCAGCATTTT.

In DNA form, the CDR3 reads TGCAGTGCTGCCGGGTCAGATACGCAGTATTTT. Protein product: CSAAGSDTQYF. The chain couples TRBV20-1 to TRBJ2-3; D gene ambiguous. V lost 5 bases to trimming and J lost 4 bases, with 7 bases between them. Germline CDR1 and CDR2: DFQATT and SNEGSKA (reference sequence). This CDR3 is 11 amino acids long.

This clone was counted a single time. The chain carries TRBV2 and TRBJ1-5, with D maybe TRBD1 (6 bases). Between the trimmed V and J ends, which lost 6 bases and 1 base, there was a span of 16 bases. Germline V CDR1 and CDR2: SNHLY, FYNNEI. The CDR3 length is 16 residues. The chain's CDR3 is CASSSAQGFSNQPQHF. The CDR3 DNA is TGTGCCAGCAGCTCGGCTCAGGGGTTCAGCAATCAGCCCCAGCATTTT.

This rearrangement joins TRBV18 to TRBJ1-5; 7 bases fit TRBD1. Per the germline V gene, CDR1 is KGHSH and CDR2 is LQKENI. The CDR3 has 15 amino acids. Unmatched junction bases numbered 4, after V lost 2 bases and J lost 3 bases. CDR3: CASSPIRGANQPQHF. The DNA of the CDR3 is TGTGCCAGCTCACCAATCAGGGGGGCCAATCAGCCCCAGCATTTT. Combining the CDR3 with reference TRBV18 and TRBJ1-5 gives the whole variable domain NAGVMQNPRHLVRRRGQEARLRCSPMKGHSHVYWYRQLPEEGLKFMVYLQKENIIDESGMPKERFSAEFPKEGPSILRIQQVVRGDSAAYFCASSPIRGANQPQHFGDGTRLSIL.

This clone was recorded a few times. The genes are TRBV10-3 and TRBJ1-2; unclear D gene. V was shortened by 2 bases and J by 4 bases, with 11 bases between the two germline ends. Germline values: CDR1 ENHRY, CDR2 SYGVKD. This CDR3 region has 14 residues. The CDR3 nucleotides read TGTGCCATCAGTGAGGCGGGTATAGCCTATGGCTACACCTTC. It specifies CAISEAGIAYGYTF.